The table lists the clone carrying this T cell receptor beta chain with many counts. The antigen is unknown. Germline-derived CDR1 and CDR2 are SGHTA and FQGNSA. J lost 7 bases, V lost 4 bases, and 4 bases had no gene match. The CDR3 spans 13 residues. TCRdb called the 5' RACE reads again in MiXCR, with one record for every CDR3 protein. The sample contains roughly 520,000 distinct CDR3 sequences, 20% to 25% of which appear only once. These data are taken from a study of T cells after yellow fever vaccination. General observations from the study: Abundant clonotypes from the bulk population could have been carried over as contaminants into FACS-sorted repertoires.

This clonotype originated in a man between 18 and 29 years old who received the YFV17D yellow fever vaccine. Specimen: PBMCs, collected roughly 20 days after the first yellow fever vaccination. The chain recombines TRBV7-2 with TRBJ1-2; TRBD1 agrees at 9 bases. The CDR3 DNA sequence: TGTGCCAGCAGCTGGACAGGGGAGGGTGGCTACACCTTC. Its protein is CASSWTGEGGYTF.